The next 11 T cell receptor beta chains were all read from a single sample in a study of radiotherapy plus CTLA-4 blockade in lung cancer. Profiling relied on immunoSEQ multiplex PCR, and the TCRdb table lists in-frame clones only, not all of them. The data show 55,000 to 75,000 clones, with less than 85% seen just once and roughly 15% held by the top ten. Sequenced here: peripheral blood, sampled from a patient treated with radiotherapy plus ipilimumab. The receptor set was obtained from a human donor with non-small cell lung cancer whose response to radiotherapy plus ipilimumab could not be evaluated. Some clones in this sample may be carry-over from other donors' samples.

In nucleotides, the CDR3 is TGTGCCAGCAGCCCACCCGGGACAGGGAGTACGGTACCTGAAGCTTTCTTT. Translated, it gives CASSPPGTGSTVPEAFF. The chain combines TRBV5-4 with TRBJ1-1; 9 bases are a match to TRBD1. The V segment lost 4 bases and the J segment 6 bases; nucleotides outside the gene matches: 16. The CDR3 consists of 17 residues. From germline, CDR1 is SGHNT and CDR2 YYREEE (reference sequence).

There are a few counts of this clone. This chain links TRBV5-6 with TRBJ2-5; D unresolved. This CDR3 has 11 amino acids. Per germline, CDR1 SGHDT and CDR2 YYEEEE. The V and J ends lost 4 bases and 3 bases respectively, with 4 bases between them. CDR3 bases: TGTGCCAGCAGCCGAGAAGAGACCCAGTACTTC. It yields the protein CASSREETQYF.

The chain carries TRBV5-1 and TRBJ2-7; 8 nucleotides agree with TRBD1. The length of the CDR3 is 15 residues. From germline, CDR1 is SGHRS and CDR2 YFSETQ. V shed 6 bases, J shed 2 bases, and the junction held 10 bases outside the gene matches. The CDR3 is CASMEPVTGAYEQYF. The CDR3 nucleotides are TGCGCCAGCATGGAGCCGGTGACAGGGGCCTACGAGCAGTACTTC. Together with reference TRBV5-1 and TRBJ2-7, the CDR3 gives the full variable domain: KAGVTQTPRYLIKTRGQQVTLSCSPISGHRSVSWYQQTPGQGLQFLFEYFSETQRNKGNFPGRFSGRQFSNSRSEMNVSTLELGDSALYLCASMEPVTGAYEQYFGPGTRLTVT.

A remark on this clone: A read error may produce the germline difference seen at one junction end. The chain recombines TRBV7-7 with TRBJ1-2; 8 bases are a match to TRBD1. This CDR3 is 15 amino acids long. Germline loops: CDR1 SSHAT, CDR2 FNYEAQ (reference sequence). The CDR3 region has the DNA TGTGCTAGCAGCCTACAGGGGGTTGCTAACTATGGCTACACCTTC. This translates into CASSLQGVANYGYTF.

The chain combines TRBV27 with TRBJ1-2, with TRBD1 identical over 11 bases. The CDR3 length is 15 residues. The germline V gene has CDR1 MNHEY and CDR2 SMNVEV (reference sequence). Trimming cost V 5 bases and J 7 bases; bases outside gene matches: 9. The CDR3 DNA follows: TGTGCCAGCAGTCCCTTGGGACAGGGGGATGTTGGCTACACCTTC. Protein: CASSPLGQGDVGYTF.

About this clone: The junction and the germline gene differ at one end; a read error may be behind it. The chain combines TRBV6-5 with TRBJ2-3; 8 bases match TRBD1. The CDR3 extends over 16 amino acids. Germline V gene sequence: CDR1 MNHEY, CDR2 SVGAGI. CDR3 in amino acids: CAGSYSGTGSIDTQYF. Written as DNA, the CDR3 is TGTGCCGGCAGTTACTCGGGGACAGGTTCCATAGATACGCAGTATTTT.

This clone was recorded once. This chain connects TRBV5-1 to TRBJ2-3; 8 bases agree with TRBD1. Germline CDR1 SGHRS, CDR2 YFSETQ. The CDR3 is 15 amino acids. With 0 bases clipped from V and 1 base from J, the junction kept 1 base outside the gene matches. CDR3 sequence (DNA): TGCGCCAGCAGCTTGGGGGGACAGGGCACAGATACGCAGTATTTT. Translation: CASSLGGQGTDTQYF. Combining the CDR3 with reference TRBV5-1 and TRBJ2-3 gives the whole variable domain KAGVTQTPRYLIKTRGQQVTLSCSPISGHRSVSWYQQTPGQGLQFLFEYFSETQRNKGNFPGRFSGRQFSNSRSEMNVSTLELGDSALYLCASSLGGQGTDTQYFGPGTRLTVL.

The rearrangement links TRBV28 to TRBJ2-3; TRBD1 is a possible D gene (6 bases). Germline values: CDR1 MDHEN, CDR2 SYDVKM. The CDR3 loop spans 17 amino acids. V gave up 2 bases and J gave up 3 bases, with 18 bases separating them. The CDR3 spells CASSLLGDNRGTDTQYF. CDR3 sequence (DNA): TGTGCCAGCAGTTTACTTGGGGACAATCGAGGAACAGATACGCAGTATTTT. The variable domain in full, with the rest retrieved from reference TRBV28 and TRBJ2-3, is DVKVTQSSRYLVKRTGEKVFLECVQDMDHENMFWYRQDPGLGLRLIYFSYDVKMKEKGDIPEGYSVSREKKERFSLILESASTNQTSMYLCASSLLGDNRGTDTQYFGPGTRLTVL.

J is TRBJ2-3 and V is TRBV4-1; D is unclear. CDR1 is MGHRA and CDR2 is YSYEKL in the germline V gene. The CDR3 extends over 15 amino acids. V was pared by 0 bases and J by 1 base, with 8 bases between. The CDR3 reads CASSQDLRGTDTQYF. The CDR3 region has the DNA TGCGCCAGCAGCCAAGACCTGCGAGGCACAGATACGCAGTATTTT.

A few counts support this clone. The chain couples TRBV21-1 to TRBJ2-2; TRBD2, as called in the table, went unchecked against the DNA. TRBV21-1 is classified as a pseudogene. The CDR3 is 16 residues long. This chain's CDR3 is CASSKAGGQNTGELFF. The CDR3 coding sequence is TGTGCCAGCAGCAAAGCCGGGGGGCAAAACACCGGGGAGCTGTTTTTT.

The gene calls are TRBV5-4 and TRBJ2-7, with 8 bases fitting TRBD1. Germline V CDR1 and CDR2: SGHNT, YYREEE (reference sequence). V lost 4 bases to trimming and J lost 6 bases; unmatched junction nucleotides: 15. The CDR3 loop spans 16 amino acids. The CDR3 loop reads CASSLPGTGLVGEQYF. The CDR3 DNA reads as TGTGCCAGCAGCCTACCTGGGACAGGCTTAGTAGGCGAGCAGTACTTC.